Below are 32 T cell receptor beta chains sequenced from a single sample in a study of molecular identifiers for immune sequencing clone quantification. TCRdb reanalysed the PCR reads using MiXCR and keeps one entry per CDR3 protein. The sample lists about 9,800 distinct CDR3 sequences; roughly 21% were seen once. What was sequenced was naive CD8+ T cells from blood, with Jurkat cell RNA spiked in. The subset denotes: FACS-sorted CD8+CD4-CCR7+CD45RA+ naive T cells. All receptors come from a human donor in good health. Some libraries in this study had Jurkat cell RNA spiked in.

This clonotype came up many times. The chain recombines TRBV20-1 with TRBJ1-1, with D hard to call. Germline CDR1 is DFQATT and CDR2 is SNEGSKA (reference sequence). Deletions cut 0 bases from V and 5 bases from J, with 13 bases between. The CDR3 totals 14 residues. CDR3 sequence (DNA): TGCAGTGCTAGAGACCCGGGCGGGTTGACTGAAGCTTTCTTT. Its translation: CSARDPGGLTEAFF.

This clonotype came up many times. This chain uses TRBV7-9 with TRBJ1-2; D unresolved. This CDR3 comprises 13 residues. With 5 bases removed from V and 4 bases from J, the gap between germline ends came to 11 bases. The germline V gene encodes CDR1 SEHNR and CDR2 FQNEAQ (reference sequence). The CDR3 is CASSKMRTYGYTF. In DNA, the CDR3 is TGTGCCAGCAGCAAAATGCGGACCTATGGCTACACCTTC.

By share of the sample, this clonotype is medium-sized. CDR3 bases: TGTGCCAGCAGAAAAATCCAGGGGTTGGACACTGAAGCTTTCTTT. Translated: CASRKIQGLDTEAFF. V usage is TRBV7-9 and J usage is TRBJ1-1, with D maybe TRBD1 (6 bases). The V gene's germline CDR1 is SEHNR and CDR2 FQNEAQ (reference sequence). Trimming took off 6 bases at V and 3 bases at J, with 17 bases between the two ends. The CDR3 has 15 amino acids.

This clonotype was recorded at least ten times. CDR3 in amino acids: CASSFATDTQYF. The CDR3 region has the DNA TGTGCCAGCAGCTTTGCCACAGATACGCAGTATTTT. V usage is TRBV5-4 and J usage is TRBJ2-3; the D is unclear. Per germline, CDR1 SGHNT and CDR2 YYREEE (reference sequence). The CDR3 has 12 residues. Trimming left V 2 bases short and J 2 bases short, with 3 bases between.

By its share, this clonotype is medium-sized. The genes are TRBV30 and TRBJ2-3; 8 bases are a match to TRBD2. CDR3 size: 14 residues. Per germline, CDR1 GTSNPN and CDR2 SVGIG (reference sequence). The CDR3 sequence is CGLLIAGTADTQYF. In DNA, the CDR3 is TGTGGTCTTTTGATAGCGGGAACCGCAGATACGCAGTATTTT.

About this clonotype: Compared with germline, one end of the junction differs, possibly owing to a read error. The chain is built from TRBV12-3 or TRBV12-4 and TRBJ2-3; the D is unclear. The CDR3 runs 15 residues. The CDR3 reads CASSLEALSTDTQYF. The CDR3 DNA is TGTGCCAGTAGTTTAGAAGCGCTGAGCACAGATACGCAGTATTTT.

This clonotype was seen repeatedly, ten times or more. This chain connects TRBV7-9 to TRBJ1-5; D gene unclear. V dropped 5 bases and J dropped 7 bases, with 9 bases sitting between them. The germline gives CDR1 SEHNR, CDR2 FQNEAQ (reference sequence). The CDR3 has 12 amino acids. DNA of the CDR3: TGTGCCAGCAGCCCCCCCGGGCAGCCCCAGCATTTT. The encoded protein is CASSPPGQPQHF.

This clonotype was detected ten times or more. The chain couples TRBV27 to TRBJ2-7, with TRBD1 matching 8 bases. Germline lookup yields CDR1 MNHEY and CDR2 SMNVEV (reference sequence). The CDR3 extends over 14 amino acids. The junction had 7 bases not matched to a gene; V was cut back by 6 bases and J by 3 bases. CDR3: CASSRDRRNYEQYF. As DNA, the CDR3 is TGTGCCAGCAGCCGGGACAGGCGGAACTACGAGCAGTACTTC.

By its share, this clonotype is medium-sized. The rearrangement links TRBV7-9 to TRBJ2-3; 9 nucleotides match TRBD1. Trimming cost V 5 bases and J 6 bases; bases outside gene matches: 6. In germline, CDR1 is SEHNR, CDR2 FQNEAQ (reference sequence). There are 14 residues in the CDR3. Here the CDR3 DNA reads TGTGCCAGCAGCCTACAGGGGGCAGGGGATACGCAGTATTTT. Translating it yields CASSLQGAGDTQYF.

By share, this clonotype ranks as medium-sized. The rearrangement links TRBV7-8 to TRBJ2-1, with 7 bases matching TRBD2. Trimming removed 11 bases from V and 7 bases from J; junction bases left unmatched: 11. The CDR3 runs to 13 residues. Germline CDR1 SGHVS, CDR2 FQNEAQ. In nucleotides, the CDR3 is TGTGCCGGGGGGACGACTAGCACGAATGAGCAGTTCTTC. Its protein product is CAGGTTSTNEQFF.

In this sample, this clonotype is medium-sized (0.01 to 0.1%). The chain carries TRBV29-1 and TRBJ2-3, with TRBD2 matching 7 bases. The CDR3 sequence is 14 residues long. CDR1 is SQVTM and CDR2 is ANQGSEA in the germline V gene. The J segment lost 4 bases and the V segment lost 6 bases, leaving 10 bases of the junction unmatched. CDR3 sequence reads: CSVESGLAADTQYF. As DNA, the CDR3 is TGCAGCGTCGAAAGTGGTCTAGCGGCAGATACGCAGTATTTT.

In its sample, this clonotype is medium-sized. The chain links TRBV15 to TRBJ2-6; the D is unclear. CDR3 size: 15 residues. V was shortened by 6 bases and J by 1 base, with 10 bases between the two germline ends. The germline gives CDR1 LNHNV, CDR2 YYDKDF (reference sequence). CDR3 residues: CATRVSGSGANVLTF. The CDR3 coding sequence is TGTGCCACCAGAGTCTCCGGGTCTGGGGCCAACGTCCTGACTTTC.

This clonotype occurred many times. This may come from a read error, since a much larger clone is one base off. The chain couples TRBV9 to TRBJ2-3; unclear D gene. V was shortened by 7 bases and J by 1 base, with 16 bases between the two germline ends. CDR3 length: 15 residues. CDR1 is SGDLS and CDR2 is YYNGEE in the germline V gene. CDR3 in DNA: TGTGCCAGCGGCCCGATGGGTACAGGCACAGATACGCAGTATTTT. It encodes CASGPMGTGTDTQYF.

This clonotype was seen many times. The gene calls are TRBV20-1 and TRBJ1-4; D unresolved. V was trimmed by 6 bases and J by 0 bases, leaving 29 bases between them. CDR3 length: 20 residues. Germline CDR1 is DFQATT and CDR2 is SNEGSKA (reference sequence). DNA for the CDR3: TGCAGTGCCATTGATTCTCCGAAACTTGGGCCGACCGCAACTAATGAAAAACTGTTTTTT. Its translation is CSAIDSPKLGPTATNEKLFF.

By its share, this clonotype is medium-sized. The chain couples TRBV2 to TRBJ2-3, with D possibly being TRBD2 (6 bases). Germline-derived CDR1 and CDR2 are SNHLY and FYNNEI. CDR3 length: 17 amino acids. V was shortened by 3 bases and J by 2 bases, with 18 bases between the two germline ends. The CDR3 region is CASSDGSTSLDTDTQYF. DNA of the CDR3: TGTGCCAGCAGTGACGGCTCGACTAGTCTTGACACAGATACGCAGTATTTT.

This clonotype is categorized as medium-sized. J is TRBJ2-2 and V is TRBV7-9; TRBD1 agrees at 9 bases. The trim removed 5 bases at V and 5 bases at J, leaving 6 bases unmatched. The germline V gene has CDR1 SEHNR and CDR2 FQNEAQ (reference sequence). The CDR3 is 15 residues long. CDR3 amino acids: CASSPPGTGTGELFF. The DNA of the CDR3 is TGTGCCAGCAGCCCCCCGGGGACAGGGACCGGGGAGCTGTTTTTT. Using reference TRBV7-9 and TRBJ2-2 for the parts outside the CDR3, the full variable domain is DTGVSQNPRHKITKRGQNVTFRCDPISEHNRLYWYRQTLGQGPEFLTYFQNEAQLEKSRLLSDRFSAERPKGSFSTLEIQRTEQGDSAMYLCASSPPGTGTGELFFGEGSRLTVL.

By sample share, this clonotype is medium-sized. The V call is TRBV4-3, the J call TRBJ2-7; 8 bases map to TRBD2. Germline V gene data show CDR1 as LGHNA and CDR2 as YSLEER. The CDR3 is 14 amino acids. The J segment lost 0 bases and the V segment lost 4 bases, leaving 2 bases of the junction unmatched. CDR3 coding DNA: TGCGCCAGCAGCCCGGGACTAGTCTCCTACGAGCAGTACTTC. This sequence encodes CASSPGLVSYEQYF.

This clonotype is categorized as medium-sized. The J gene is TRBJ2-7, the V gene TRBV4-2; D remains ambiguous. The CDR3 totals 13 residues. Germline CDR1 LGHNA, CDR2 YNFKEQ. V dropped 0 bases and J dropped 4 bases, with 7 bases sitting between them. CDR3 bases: TGTGCCAGCAGCCAAGAGTGGAGTTACGAGCAGTACTTC. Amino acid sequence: CASSQEWSYEQYF.

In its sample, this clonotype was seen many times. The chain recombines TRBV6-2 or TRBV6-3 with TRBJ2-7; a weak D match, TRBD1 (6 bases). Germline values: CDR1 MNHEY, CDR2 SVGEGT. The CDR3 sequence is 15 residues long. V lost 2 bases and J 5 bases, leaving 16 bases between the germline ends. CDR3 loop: CASSYLLTGRNEQYF. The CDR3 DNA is TGTGCCAGCAGTTACCTTCTCACAGGGCGAAACGAGCAGTACTTC.

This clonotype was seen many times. CDR3 sequence: CASSRGGPGLSEQYF. CDR3 in DNA: TGCGCCAGCAGCCGTGGGGGGCCTGGGCTTAGCGAGCAGTACTTC. This chain connects TRBV4-3 to TRBJ2-7; D possibly uses TRBD1 or TRBD2 (6 bases each). Germline-derived CDR1 and CDR2 are LGHNA and YSLEER. The CDR3 runs 15 residues. V shed 4 bases and J shed 6 bases, with 19 bases lying between them.

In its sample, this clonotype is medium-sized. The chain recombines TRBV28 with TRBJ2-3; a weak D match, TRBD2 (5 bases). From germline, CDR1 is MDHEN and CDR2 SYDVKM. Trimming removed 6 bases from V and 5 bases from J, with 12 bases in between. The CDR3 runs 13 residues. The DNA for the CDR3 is TGTGCCAGCAGATCGGGGAGCGGAGATACGCAGTATTTT. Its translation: CASRSGSGDTQYF.

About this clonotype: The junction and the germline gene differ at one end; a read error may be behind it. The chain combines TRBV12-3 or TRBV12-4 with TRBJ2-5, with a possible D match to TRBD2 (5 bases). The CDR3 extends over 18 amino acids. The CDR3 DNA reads TGTGCCGGCAGTGGGTCTTGGGAGAGGCGGCTGAGTGGAGAGACCCAGTACTTC. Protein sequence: CAGSGSWERRLSGETQYF.

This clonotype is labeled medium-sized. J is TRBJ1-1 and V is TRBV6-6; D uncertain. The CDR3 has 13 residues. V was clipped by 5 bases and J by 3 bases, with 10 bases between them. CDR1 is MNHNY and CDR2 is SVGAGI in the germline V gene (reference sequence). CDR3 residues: CASSLYWDTEAFF. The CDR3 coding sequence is TGTGCCAGCAGTCTCTATTGGGACACTGAAGCTTTCTTT.

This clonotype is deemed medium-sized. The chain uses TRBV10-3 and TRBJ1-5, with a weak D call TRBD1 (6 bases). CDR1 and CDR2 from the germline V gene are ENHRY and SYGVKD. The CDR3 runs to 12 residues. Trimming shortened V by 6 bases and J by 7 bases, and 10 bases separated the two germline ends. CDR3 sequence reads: CAIRDSGQPQHF. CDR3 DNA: TGTGCCATCAGGGACAGCGGACAGCCCCAGCATTTT.

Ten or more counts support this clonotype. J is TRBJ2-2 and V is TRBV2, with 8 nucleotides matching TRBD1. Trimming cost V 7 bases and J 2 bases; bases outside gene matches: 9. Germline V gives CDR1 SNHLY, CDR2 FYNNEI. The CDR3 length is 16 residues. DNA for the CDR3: TGTGCCAGCAAAGGACAGGGAGAAGTCAACACCGGGGAGCTGTTTTTT. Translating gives CASKGQGEVNTGELFF.

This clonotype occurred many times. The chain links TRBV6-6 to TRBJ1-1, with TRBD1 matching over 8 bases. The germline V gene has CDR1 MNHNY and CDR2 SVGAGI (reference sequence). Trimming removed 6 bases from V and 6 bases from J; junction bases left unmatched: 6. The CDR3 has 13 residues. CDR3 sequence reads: CASSPTGGAEAFF. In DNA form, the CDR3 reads TGTGCCAGCAGCCCTACAGGGGGTGCTGAAGCTTTCTTT.

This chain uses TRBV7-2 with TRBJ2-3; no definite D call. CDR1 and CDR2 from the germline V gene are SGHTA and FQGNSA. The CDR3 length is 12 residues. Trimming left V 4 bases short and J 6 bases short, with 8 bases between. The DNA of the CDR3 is TGTGCCAGCAGCTCTACCTGGGATACGCAGTATTTT. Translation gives CASSSTWDTQYF. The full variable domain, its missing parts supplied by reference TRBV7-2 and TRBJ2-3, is GAGVSQSPSNKVTEKGKDVELRCDPISGHTALYWYRQSLGQGLEFLIYFQGNSAPDKSGLPSDRFSAERTGGSVSTLTIQRTQQEDSAVYLCASSSTWDTQYFGPGTRLTVL.

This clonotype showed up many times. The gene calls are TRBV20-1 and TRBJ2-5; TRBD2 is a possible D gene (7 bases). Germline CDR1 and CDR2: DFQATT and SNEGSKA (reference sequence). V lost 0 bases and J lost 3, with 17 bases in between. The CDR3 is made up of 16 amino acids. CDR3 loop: CSAREWGGGGEETQYF. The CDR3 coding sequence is TGCAGTGCTAGAGAGTGGGGGGGAGGGGGTGAAGAGACCCAGTACTTC.

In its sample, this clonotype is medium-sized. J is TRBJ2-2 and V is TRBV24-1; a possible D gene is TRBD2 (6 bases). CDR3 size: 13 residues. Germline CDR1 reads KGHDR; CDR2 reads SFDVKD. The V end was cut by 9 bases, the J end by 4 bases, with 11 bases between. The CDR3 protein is CATYSGVTGELFF. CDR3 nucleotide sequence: TGTGCCACCTACTCGGGAGTCACCGGGGAGCTGTTTTTT.

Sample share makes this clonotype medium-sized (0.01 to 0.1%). Here the CDR3 DNA reads TGTGCCAGTAGTCGGCGATGGGGGAATCAGCCCCAGCATTTT. Translated: CASSRRWGNQPQHF. The V and J genes are TRBV19 and TRBJ1-5; D is possibly TRBD1 (5 bases). Germline-derived CDR1 and CDR2 are LNHDA and SQIVND (reference sequence). The CDR3 totals 14 residues. Trimming took 5 bases from V and 4 from J, leaving 12 bases between them.

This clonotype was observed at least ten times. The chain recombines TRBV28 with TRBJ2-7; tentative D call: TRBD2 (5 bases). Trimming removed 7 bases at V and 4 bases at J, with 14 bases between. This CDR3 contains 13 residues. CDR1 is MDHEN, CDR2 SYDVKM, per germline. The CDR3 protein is CASKPGFTYEQYF. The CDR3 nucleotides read TGTGCCAGCAAACCGGGGTTTACGTACGAGCAGTACTTC.

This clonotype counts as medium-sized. For the CDR3, the DNA is TGCAGTGCCGCCCGTGGGACAGAGGTCTTGGTGACTGGAAACACCATATATTTT. It translates to CSAARGTEVLVTGNTIYF. V is TRBV20-1 and J is TRBJ1-3, with 7 bases lining up with TRBD1. The CDR3 spans 18 residues. After removal of 6 bases from V and 2 bases from J, the junction contained 19 bases not matched to a gene. Germline assignment: CDR1 DFQATT and CDR2 SNEGSKA (reference sequence).